This T cell receptor beta chain was found in a study of CD8 T cells in Susac syndrome. The count of this clonotype is one. With random hexamers, reverse transcription was performed on about 0.45 to 1 ug of RNA. TCRdb reanalysed the immunoSEQ multiplex PCR reads using MiXCR and keeps one entry per CDR3 protein. The data contain roughly 140,000 distinct CDR3 sequences, under 97% of them seen just once; the ten biggest clones take up over 0.065%. Specimen: CD4+ T cells from PBMCs. This sequence was found in a human donor with Susac syndrome.

The DNA of the CDR3 is TGCAGCGTCTCCCACCGGGGGTACTCCTACGAGCAGTACTTC. Its translation is CSVSHRGYSYEQYF. The chain couples TRBV29-1 to TRBJ2-7; D may be TRBD2 (6 bases). V was shortened by 6 bases and J by 0 bases, with 15 bases between the two germline ends. CDR3 length: 14 residues. The germline gives CDR1 SQVTM, CDR2 ANQGSEA.